The clone carrying this T cell receptor beta chain was detected once. The sample is drawn from a study of CD8+CD57+ T cells in acquired aplastic anemia. Across the whole study: DNA recovered from sorted CD4+ and CD8+ cells had a mean of about 3 ug.

In patients chosen for sequencing, flow cytometry had shown CD8+CD57+ cell expansion. Trimming removed 6 bases at V and 0 bases at J, with 9 bases between. The CDR3 sequence is 14 residues long. TCR beta VDJ combinations and CDR3 sequences were profiled from genomic DNA. TCRdb reprocessed the reads with MiXCR, giving one entry per CDR3 protein. Seen here are under 250,000 distinct CDR3 sequences, roughly two thirds observed once, and the top ten hold around 58%. This receptor was obtained from a human donor with aplastic anemia. The chain joins TRBV12-3 or TRBV12-4 to TRBJ1-3; D is uncertain. The sequencing input was sorted CD4+, CD8+, or CD8+CD57+ T cells (not recorded which) from PBMCs. CDR3 sequence reads: CASSYFLSGNTIYF. The CDR3 nucleotides read TGTGCCAGCAGCTACTTCCTCTCTGGAAACACCATATATTTT.